The 15 T cell receptor beta chains presented below share a single source sample, sequenced in a study of OX40 agonist ivuxolimab in advanced cancers. Clones were read by immunoSEQ multiplex PCR, and TCRdb kept only the in-frame ones, dropping some. The table lists about 77,000 clones, roughly 85% of them singletons. Source: CD4+ or CD8+ T cells sorted from blood, taken in a trial of the OX40 agonist ivuxolimab. The receptors originated from an adult with an advanced solid tumor such as melanoma, head and neck, liver or kidney cancer.

V gene TRBV5-5 combines with J gene TRBJ1-3; D is unclear. Germline CDR1 SGHKS, CDR2 YYEKEE (reference sequence). V lost 2 bases to trimming and J lost 0 bases, with 6 bases between them. The CDR3 length is 14 residues. This CDR3 reads CASSFGSSGNTIYF. The CDR3 region has the DNA TGTGCCAGCAGCTTTGGGAGCTCTGGAAACACCATATATTTT. The complete variable domain, with remaining parts taken from reference TRBV5-5 and TRBJ1-3, reads DAGVTQSPTHLIKTRGQQVTLRCSPISGHKSVSWYQQVLGQGPQFIFQYYEKEERGRGNFPDRFSARQFPNYSSELNVNALLLGDSALYLCASSFGSSGNTIYFGEGSWLTVV.

On this clone: Other nucleotide sequences from this sample produce the same CDR3. This chain joins TRBV5-4 and TRBJ2-7, with 8 bases that match TRBD1. The CDR3 covers 13 residues. Germline trimming cut 4 bases from V and 2 bases from J; bases unmatched to any gene: 2. Looked up from germline, CDR1 is SGHNT and CDR2 is YYREEE (reference sequence). This chain's CDR3 is CASSLDRAYEQYF. The CDR3 nucleotides are TGTGCCAGCAGCCTGGACAGGGCCTACGAGCAGTACTTC.

This rearrangement joins TRBV11-2 to TRBJ1-1; D remains unclear. Between the trimmed V and J ends, which lost 1 base and 6 bases, there was a span of 12 bases. Per the germline V gene, CDR1 is SGHAT and CDR2 is FQNNGV. This CDR3 contains 14 residues. The CDR3 DNA reads TGTGCCAGCAGCTTAGTTGGAGAGAGCGCTGAAGCTTTCTTT. This gives the protein CASSLVGESAEAFF.

The chain couples TRBV7-2 to TRBJ2-5; possibly TRBD1 for D (5 bases). V was trimmed by 1 base and J by 0 bases, leaving 12 bases between them. From germline, CDR1 is SGHTA and CDR2 FQGNSA. The CDR3 runs to 16 residues. The CDR3 is CASSLVALQDQETQYF. CDR3 nucleotides: TGTGCCAGCAGCTTAGTGGCTTTACAGGACCAAGAGACCCAGTACTTC.

Only a few counts were recorded for this clone. The chain couples TRBV4-1 to TRBJ1-1; weak D call: TRBD1 (5 bases). Germline V gene lookup returns CDR1 MGHRA and CDR2 YSYEKL. Trimming cost V 1 base and J 1 base, with 10 bases left between them. The CDR3 covers 15 residues. For the CDR3, the DNA is TGCGCCAGCAGCCAAGGGGAGACAGAGAACACTGAAGCTTTCTTT. Its translation is CASSQGETENTEAFF.

The gene calls are TRBV11-2 and TRBJ1-4; 10 bases line up with TRBD1. Losses at the gene ends were 4 bases for V and 7 bases for J; bases not matched to a gene: 3. The CDR3 totals 14 residues. Germline CDR1 and CDR2: SGHAT and FQNNGV. The CDR3 DNA reads TGTGCCAGCAGCTCGACAGGGGGCGGTGAAAAACTGTTTTTT. It yields the protein CASSSTGGGEKLFF.

V gene TRBV19 combines with J gene TRBJ1-2; possibly TRBD1 for D (6 bases). This CDR3 contains 14 residues. Germline assignment: CDR1 LNHDA and CDR2 SQIVND (reference sequence). The V and J ends lost 4 bases and 5 bases respectively, with 14 bases between them. Here the CDR3 DNA reads TGTGCCAGTAGTAAAATGGCAGGGGAGTATGGCTACACCTTC. It specifies CASSKMAGEYGYTF.

The genes are TRBV30 and TRBJ2-7, with 7 positions matching TRBD2. The CDR3 contains 13 residues. J was trimmed by 5 bases and V by 3 bases; bases with no gene match: 7. CDR1 is GTSNPN and CDR2 is SVGIG in the germline V gene (reference sequence). This CDR3 reads CAWSRPGTNEQYF. The CDR3 DNA follows: TGTGCCTGGAGCCGCCCCGGGACTAACGAGCAGTACTTC.

CDR3 nucleotides: TGTGCCAGCAGTTGGGACACCAACACCGGGGAGCTGTTTTTT. Protein sequence: CASSWDTNTGELFF. This chain links TRBV28 with TRBJ2-2, with D perhaps TRBD1 (6 bases). The CDR3 covers 14 residues. Trimming took off 4 bases at V and 2 bases at J, with 8 bases between the two ends. CDR1 MDHEN and CDR2 SYDVKM come from the germline V gene.

This rearrangement joins TRBV29-1 to TRBJ2-1; TRBD2 might be the D (5 bases). Per germline, CDR1 SQVTM and CDR2 ANQGSEA. The CDR3 length is 14 residues. V gave up 6 bases and J gave up 5 bases, with 17 bases separating them. The CDR3, as DNA: TGCAGCGTAGCGCTAGCTTTCGTGGACAATGAGCAGTTCTTC. Residues: CSVALAFVDNEQFF.

J is TRBJ1-4 and V is TRBV7-2; 7 bases are a match to TRBD1. CDR1 is SGHTA, CDR2 FQGNSA, per germline. This CDR3 is built from 18 residues. V lost 1 base, J lost 7 bases, and 15 bases stayed unmatched. CDR3 DNA sequence: TGTGCCAGCAGCTTAGTTTTCGGGGCAGGGGGAGAGGGTGAAAAACTGTTTTTT. Amino acid sequence: CASSLVFGAGGEGEKLFF.

The rearrangement links TRBV9 to TRBJ1-3; 7 nucleotides match TRBD1. J was trimmed by 2 bases and V by 6 bases; bases with no gene match: 5. The CDR3 consists of 14 residues. Germline-derived CDR1 and CDR2 are SGDLS and YYNGEE. CDR3 nucleotides: TGTGCCAGCACGACAGGGACTACTGGAAACACCATATATTTT. This gives the protein CASTTGTTGNTIYF.

This sequence joins TRBV25-1 and TRBJ1-1; tentative D call: TRBD1 (5 bases). The CDR3 spans 13 residues. Trimming removed 4 bases from V and 1 base from J, with 7 bases in between. Germline V gene data show CDR1 as MGHDK and CDR2 as SYGVNS. DNA for the CDR3: TGTGCCAGCAGTGTGACAGAGAACACTGAAGCTTTCTTT. Translation gives CASSVTENTEAFF. The full variable domain, rest sourced from reference TRBV25-1 and TRBJ1-1, is EADIYQTPRYLVIGTGKKITLECSQTMGHDKMYWYQQDPGMELHLIHYSYGVNSTEKGDLSSESTVSRIRTEHFPLTLESARPSHTSQYLCASSVTENTEAFFGQGTRLTVV.

The chain joins TRBV5-5 to TRBJ2-7, with 10 nucleotides matching TRBD2. This CDR3 region has 16 residues. Germline V CDR1 and CDR2: SGHKS, YYEKEE (reference sequence). Trimming cost V 2 bases and J 2 bases; bases outside gene matches: 7. CDR3 bases: TGTGCCAGCAGCTTAGGCACTAGCGGGGAGGCCTACGAGCAGTACTTC. This gives the protein CASSLGTSGEAYEQYF.

V is TRBV7-3 and J is TRBJ2-2, with 7 positions matching TRBD1. The CDR3 is 15 residues long. Germline CDR1 is SGHTA and CDR2 is FQGTGA. Trimming at V came to 4 bases and at J to 5 bases, leaving 7 bases not matched to a gene. Here the CDR3 DNA reads TGTGCCAGCAGCTCCGACAGGGCAGGAACCGGGGAGCTGTTTTTT. Residues: CASSSDRAGTGELFF.